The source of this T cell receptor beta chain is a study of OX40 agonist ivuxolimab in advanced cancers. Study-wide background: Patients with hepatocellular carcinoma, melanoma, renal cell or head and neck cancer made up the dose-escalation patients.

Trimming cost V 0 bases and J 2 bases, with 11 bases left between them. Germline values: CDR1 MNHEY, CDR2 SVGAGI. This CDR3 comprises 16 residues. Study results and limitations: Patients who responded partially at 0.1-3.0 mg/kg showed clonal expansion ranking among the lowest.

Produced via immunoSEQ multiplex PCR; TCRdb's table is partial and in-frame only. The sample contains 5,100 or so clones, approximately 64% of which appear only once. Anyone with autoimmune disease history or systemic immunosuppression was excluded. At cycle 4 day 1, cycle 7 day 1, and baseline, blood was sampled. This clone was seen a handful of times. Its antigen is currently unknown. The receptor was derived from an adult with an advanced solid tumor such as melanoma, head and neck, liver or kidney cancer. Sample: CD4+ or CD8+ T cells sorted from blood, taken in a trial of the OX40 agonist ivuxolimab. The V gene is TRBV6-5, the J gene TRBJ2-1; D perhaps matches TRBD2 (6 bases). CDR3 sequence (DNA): TGTGCCAGCAGTTACTCATCGGGAGAAGCCTACAATGAGCAGTTCTTC. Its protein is CASSYSSGEAYNEQFF.